This record covers a single T cell receptor beta chain. The source of the sample is a study of T cell changes during pregnancy in multiple sclerosis. The V and J ends lost 7 bases and 7 bases, in that order; junction bases with no gene match: 10. Germline CDR1 MNHNY, CDR2 SVGAGI (reference sequence). This CDR3 has 14 amino acids. Some clones are missing from TCRdb's copy, which holds only in-frame ones; the method was immunoSEQ multiplex PCR. The data show about 59,000 clones, 80% to 95% seen once. The origin of this receptor is a female donor in good health, enrolled as a control in a pregnancy study. The V call is TRBV6-6, the J call TRBJ1-2; TRBD1 matches at 9 bases. Specimen: peripheral blood, collected in the third trimester of pregnancy. The CDR3, as DNA: TGTGCCAGCACCTGGGGGACAGGGCCGACTGGCTACACCTTC. Its translation: CASTWGTGPTGYTF.